The 19 T cell receptor beta chains presented below share a single source sample, sequenced in a study of identical twins. TCRdb itself ran the 5' RACE reads through MiXCR, one entry per CDR3 protein. The table has fewer than 900,000 distinct CDR3 sequences, roughly 20% seen once; the top ten hold 13%. This sample also belongs to another study, concerning T cells expressing NK-cell markers.

The sample was PBMCs. These receptors were taken from a woman aged 18-29 years in good health.

This sequence joins TRBV7-9 and TRBJ2-7; maybe TRBD1 (5 bases). Germline values: CDR1 SEHNR, CDR2 FQNEAQ (reference sequence). The CDR3 loop spans 13 amino acids. V was trimmed by 5 bases and J by 5 bases, leaving 13 bases between them. The CDR3 loop is CASSPLRAHEQYF. The CDR3 DNA follows: TGTGCCAGCAGCCCTCTCAGGGCCCACGAGCAGTACTTC.

This clonotype was detected ten times or more. This sequence joins TRBV7-6 and TRBJ2-2; TRBD1 might be the D (5 bases). The CDR3 spans 16 residues. V lost 2 bases and J lost 0, with 10 bases in between. Germline CDR1 and CDR2: SGHVS and FNYEAQ. CDR3 residues: CASSLQVTANTGELFF. As DNA, the CDR3 is TGTGCCAGCAGCTTACAGGTGACAGCGAACACCGGGGAGCTGTTTTTT.

The chain employs TRBV7-3 and TRBJ1-5, with no clear D. This CDR3 spans 14 amino acids. Trimming took 0 bases from V and 10 from J, leaving 13 bases between them. The germline V gene encodes CDR1 SGHTA and CDR2 FQGTGA. The CDR3 DNA reads TGTGCCAGCAGCTTAACTCCCACTTCGGGCCCCCAGCATTTT. Protein: CASSLTPTSGPQHF.

This clonotype came up a few times. The chain has TRBV6-2 or TRBV6-3 and TRBJ2-6; D gene uncertain. Germline CDR1 MNHEY, CDR2 SVGEGT. This CDR3 spans 17 amino acids. Trimming stripped 2 bases from V and 6 bases from J, with 17 bases between. The CDR3 spells CASSYPKVQRMANVLTF. CDR3 coding DNA: TGTGCCAGCAGTTACCCGAAAGTCCAGAGGATGGCCAACGTCCTGACTTTC.

The chain uses TRBV5-1 and TRBJ2-3; TRBD1 might be the D (5 bases). The V gene lost 1 base and the J gene lost 5 bases, with 14 bases spanning the gap. This CDR3 region has 15 residues. In germline, CDR1 is SGHRS, CDR2 YFSETQ. The DNA of the CDR3 is TGCGCCAGCAGCTTGCGCAGGGTCAGTGGAGATACGCAGTATTTT. The encoded protein is CASSLRRVSGDTQYF.

This clonotype was picked up a small number of times. The chain joins TRBV7-2 to TRBJ2-3; D may be TRBD1 or TRBD2 (6 bases each). The CDR3 runs 16 residues. V lost 3 bases and J lost 2, with 15 bases in between. CDR1 SGHTA and CDR2 FQGNSA come from the germline V gene. This CDR3 reads CASSLVHGGHTDTQYF. CDR3 DNA sequence: TGTGCCAGCAGCTTGGTACACGGGGGACACACAGATACGCAGTATTTT.

The V and J genes are TRBV9 and TRBJ1-5, with 7 bases fitting TRBD1. Trimming took 3 bases from V and 8 from J; bases not matched to a gene: 11. CDR1 and CDR2 from the germline V gene are SGDLS and YYNGEE. The CDR3 totals 15 residues. CDR3 nucleotide sequence: TGTGCCAGCAGCGCACAGGGGCGTGAAGATGAGCCCCAGCATTTT. Amino acid sequence: CASSAQGREDEPQHF. The full variable domain, rest sourced from reference TRBV9 and TRBJ1-5, is DSGVTQTPKHLITATGQRVTLRCSPRSGDLSVYWYQQSLDQGLQFLIQYYNGEERAKGNILERFSAQQFPDLHSELNLSSLELGDSALYFCASSAQGREDEPQHFGDGTRLSIL.

This clonotype was detected a few times. The chain employs TRBV5-1 and TRBJ2-7; D is perhaps TRBD1 (6 bases). Germline CDR1 is SGHRS and CDR2 is YFSETQ. The CDR3 covers 12 residues. Trimming left V 2 bases short and J 5 bases short, with 8 bases between. The CDR3 is CASSFHRDEQYF. The DNA of the CDR3 is TGCGCCAGCAGCTTCCACAGGGACGAGCAGTACTTC.

The chain uses TRBV7-2 and TRBJ1-2; D is undetermined. Germline CDR1 SGHTA, CDR2 FQGNSA. Trimming took 6 bases from V and 7 from J, leaving 21 bases between them. CDR3 length: 15 amino acids. CDR3 protein: CASSRSTRVSGGYTF. CDR3 in DNA: TGTGCCAGCAGTCGATCCACAAGGGTTTCGGGTGGCTACACCTTC.

CDR3: CASSPRTSGGWGEQFF. The CDR3 DNA reads as TGTGCCAGCAGTCCTCGGACTAGCGGGGGCTGGGGTGAGCAGTTCTTC. The rearrangement joins TRBV3-1 to TRBJ2-1; 13 bases are shared with TRBD2. With 6 bases clipped from V and 9 bases from J, the junction kept 11 bases outside the gene matches. The CDR3 has 16 residues. Germline V gene data show CDR1 as LGHDT and CDR2 as YNNKEL (reference sequence).

This chain links TRBV7-9 with TRBJ1-2; 7 bases are a match to TRBD1. V lost 1 base to trimming and J lost 2 bases; unmatched junction nucleotides: 7. There are 16 residues in the CDR3. CDR1 and CDR2 (germline): SEHNR, FQNEAQ (reference sequence). The CDR3 reads CASSLGGQGENYGYTF. CDR3 coding DNA: TGTGCCAGCAGCTTAGGTGGTCAGGGGGAGAACTATGGCTACACCTTC. Drawing the rest from reference TRBV7-9 and TRBJ1-2, the complete variable domain is DTGVSQNPRHKITKRGQNVTFRCDPISEHNRLYWYRQTLGQGPEFLTYFQNEAQLEKSRLLSDRFSAERPKGSFSTLEIQRTEQGDSAMYLCASSLGGQGENYGYTFGSGTRLTVV.

This chain links TRBV12-3 or TRBV12-4 with TRBJ2-2; 8 nucleotides line up with TRBD2. This CDR3 has 14 residues. Unmatched junction bases numbered 5, after V lost 2 bases and J lost 9 bases. In nucleotides, the CDR3 is TGTGCCAGCAGTTTAACTAGCGGAGGTCGGGAGCTGTTTTTT. Protein: CASSLTSGGRELFF.

V is TRBV5-1 and J is TRBJ2-5, with TRBD1 as a possible D gene (6 bases). Germline lookup yields CDR1 SGHRS and CDR2 YFSETQ. Trimming shortened V by 1 base and J by 6 bases, and 13 bases separated the two germline ends. The CDR3 has 14 amino acids. Here the CDR3 reads CASSLSGQSKTQYF. CDR3 DNA: TGCGCCAGCAGCTTGAGTGGACAGTCGAAGACCCAGTACTTC.

This clonotype was seen more than once but under ten times. The J gene is TRBJ2-1, the V gene TRBV11-2; D gene uncertain. This CDR3 contains 15 residues. CDR1 SGHAT and CDR2 FQNNGV come from the germline V gene. V was shortened by 0 bases and J by 2 bases, with 8 bases between the two germline ends. The DNA of the CDR3 is TGTGCCAGCAGCTTAGATCGACCCACCTACAATGAGCAGTTCTTC. Protein: CASSLDRPTYNEQFF.

This clonotype was seen more than once but under ten times. The chain has TRBV5-1 and TRBJ1-1; D is unresolved. CDR3 length: 14 residues. Germline lookup yields CDR1 SGHRS and CDR2 YFSETQ. V was clipped by 3 bases and J by 5 bases, with 14 bases between them. The CDR3 protein is CASSSSGGGTEAFF. Here the CDR3 DNA reads TGCGCCAGCAGCTCTTCGGGCGGAGGGACTGAAGCTTTCTTT.

This clonotype was counted between two and nine times. CDR3 residues: CASSVGGREFDGYTF. CDR3 bases: TGTGCCAGCAGCGTAGGAGGCAGGGAATTCGATGGCTACACCTTC. The V gene is TRBV9, the J gene TRBJ1-2; perhaps TRBD1 as D (5 bases). Germline V CDR1 and CDR2: SGDLS, YYNGEE. The CDR3 runs 15 residues. With 0 bases removed from V and 6 bases from J, the gap between germline ends came to 15 bases.

This chain uses TRBV13 with TRBJ2-7; D might be TRBD1 (6 bases). V was shortened by 5 bases and J by 6 bases, with 14 bases between the two germline ends. CDR1 is PRHDT and CDR2 is FYEKMQ in the germline V gene (reference sequence). The CDR3 runs to 13 residues. As DNA, the CDR3 is TGTGCCAGCAGCCATATAACAGGGCTCGAGCAGTACTTC. This codes for CASSHITGLEQYF.

This clonotype appeared many times. The chain links TRBV7-2 to TRBJ2-7; no clear D gene. This CDR3 contains 13 residues. The ends were cut back, 1 base at V and 2 bases at J, with 6 bases in the middle. Germline V gene sequence: CDR1 SGHTA, CDR2 FQGNSA. Here the CDR3 reads CASSLEAPYEQYF. For the CDR3, the DNA is TGTGCCAGCAGCTTAGAAGCCCCCTACGAGCAGTACTTC.

This clonotype was counted between two and nine times. The chain uses TRBV20-1 and TRBJ2-2; no definite D call. Germline V gene data show CDR1 as DFQATT and CDR2 as SNEGSKA (reference sequence). This CDR3 comprises 13 residues. V lost 3 bases and J 2 bases, leaving 7 bases between the germline ends. The CDR3 sequence: CSARTYNTGELFF. CDR3 DNA sequence: TGCAGTGCTAGGACTTACAACACCGGGGAGCTGTTTTTT.